This TCR beta chain emerged from a study of Ad26.COV2.S vaccination and SARS-CoV-2 variants. J was trimmed by 3 bases and V by 3 bases; bases with no gene match: 0. The CDR3 is made up of 14 amino acids. The germline CDR1 and CDR2 sequences are SGHNT and YYREEE (reference sequence). Some clones are missing from TCRdb's copy, which holds only in-frame ones; the method was immunoSEQ multiplex PCR. The sample shows 430,000 or so clones, roughly 89% of them seen only once. Documented treatment: 15 to 20 received Ad26.COV2.S at low or high dose, single or two shots; several received placebo; per-sample allocation not given. Material that was analyzed had been drawn on day 63 after the first vaccine or placebo injection.

The source material was peripheral blood, sampled in a trial of Ad26.COV2.S vaccine versus placebo. The clonotype originates from a person between 18 and 60 years old who received the Ad26.COV2.S COVID-19 vaccine or a placebo. The chain is built from TRBV5-4 and TRBJ2-1, with 10 nucleotides matching TRBD2. This chain's CDR3 is CASSSSGSYNEQFF. DNA of the CDR3: TGTGCCAGCAGCTCTAGCGGGAGCTACAATGAGCAGTTCTTC.